This T cell receptor beta chain was captured by sequencing in a study of cytomegalovirus exposure and HLA in healthy donors. With 60 Vbeta and 13 Jbeta primers, the PCR was carried out. Clones were sequenced by immunoSEQ multiplex PCR, and TCRdb holds only the in-frame ones, with some missing. The sample has roughly 70,000 clones; the top ten hold approximately 2.9%. J gave up 4 bases and V 4 bases, and 5 bases lay outside the gene matches. From germline, CDR1 is SGHDN and CDR2 FVKESK. The CDR3 sequence is 14 residues long. The sample taken for sequencing was PBMCs. The chain uses TRBV14 and TRBJ1-2, with 8 bases fitting TRBD1. The sequence derives from a man aged 40-55 years in good health and CMV-seronegative. The CDR3 sequence: CASSPGQGVYGYTF. For the CDR3, the DNA is TGTGCCAGCAGCCCCGGACAGGGAGTCTATGGCTACACCTTC.